This record looks at one T cell receptor (beta chain) sequence and its context. The record originates from a study of tumor-infiltrating lymphocytes in localized non-small cell lung cancer. Only in-frame clones appear in the TCRdb table, and some are missing; sequencing was by immunoSEQ multiplex PCR. The sample has about 14,000 clones, around 68% seen once. The TCR comes from a human donor with non-small cell lung cancer. Sequenced: uninvolved lung tissue not adjacent to the tumor.

The CDR3 DNA follows: TGTGCCAGCAGCCCCCGTGGCCAAGAGACCCAGTACTTC. This gives the protein CASSPRGQETQYF. The J gene is TRBJ2-5, the V gene TRBV13; no clear D. Germline CDR1 and CDR2: PRHDT and FYEKMQ (reference sequence). This CDR3 spans 13 amino acids. Trimming pared 5 bases from V and 1 base from J, leaving 8 bases between.